This TCR beta chain was sequenced for a study of cytomegalovirus exposure and HLA in healthy donors. Findings and caveats of the study: Presence/absence analyses took donor sequencing depth as roughly uniform.

CDR3 length: 17 amino acids. The trim removed 5 bases at V and 1 base at J, leaving 12 bases unmatched. Germline V CDR1 and CDR2: SGHTA, FQGNSA. As concerns this clone: Its specificity is not known.

Primers for the PCR totalled 60 Vbeta and 13 Jbeta. Profiled with immunoSEQ multiplex PCR; TCRdb holds only in-frame clones, not every one. The sample shows under 70,000 clones, 86% of them seen only once. The rearrangement joins TRBV7-2 to TRBJ2-3, with 7 positions matching TRBD2. This TCR derives from a woman aged 25 to 39 in good health and CMV-seronegative. The sequenced sample was PBMCs. This CDR3 is CASSLRAGVSGTDTQYF. CDR3 coding DNA: TGTGCCAGCAGCCTAAGGGCGGGAGTGTCCGGCACAGATACGCAGTATTTT.